These T cell receptor beta chains were read from a single sample in a study of CD8 T cells in ankylosing spondylitis. TCRdb itself ran the 5' RACE reads through MiXCR, one entry per CDR3 protein. The repertoire consists of under 250,000 distinct CDR3 sequences, with under 35% occurring once and the leading ten covering roughly 4%. Sequencing was performed on blood, either unsorted or a sorted T cell fraction (not recorded which). All receptors come from a male donor with ankylosing spondylitis or in good health (not recorded which). Both conserved end residues are trimmed from each CDR3.

TRBJ2-7,TRBV6-4,ASRGAEESYEQY
TRBJ2-4,TRBV20-1,SASSGRGGNIQY
TRBJ1-1,TRBV20-1,SAKTGPANTEAF
TRBJ2-3,TRBV5-6,ASIPSGTDTQY
TRBJ2-1,TRBV20-1,SASLAPNSGGLYNEQF
TRBJ2-7,TRBV29-1,SVKAPSSYEQY
TRBJ2-3,TRBV28,ASSSPQETDTQY
TRBJ2-1,TRBV20-1,SARLLAGPYNEQF
TRBJ2-7,TRBV9,ASSASQGMHEQY
TRBJ2-7,TRBV20-1,SARDPASPAGFHEQY
TRBJ2-7,TRBV12-3/TRBV12-4,ASSLRGLAGSSYEQY
TRBJ2-3,TRBV7-3,ASSLNPAGGPGDTQY
TRBJ2-7,TRBV18,ASSPSAGGQGEQY
TRBJ2-3,TRBV7-8,ASSLDRDTQY
TRBJ2-7,TRBV5-5,ASSLVPESYEQY
TRBJ2-1,TRBV11-2,ASSLDWANEQF
TRBJ2-2,TRBV20-1,SARAFQGNTGELF
TRBJ2-5,TRBV20-1,SAPDRARGGQETQY
TRBJ2-7,TRBV10-3,AISGGSPPHEQY
TRBJ2-7,TRBV29-1,GTGLSYEQY
TRBJ1-6,TRBV12-3/TRBV12-4,ASSLGQTPLH
TRBJ1-5,TRBV12-3/TRBV12-4,ASSRQGLGQPQH
TRBJ2-4,TRBV15,ATSSEAKNIQY
TRBJ2-7,TRBV12-3/TRBV12-4,ASSFLGSGGHYEQY
TRBJ2-7,TRBV29-1,SVSRALTYEQY
TRBJ2-4,TRBV20-1,SASWAKNIQY
TRBJ2-5,TRBV20-1,SAKTSGGQETQY
TRBJ2-1,TRBV9,ASSVGTISEQF
TRBJ2-5,TRBV20-1,SARYDSQETQY
TRBJ2-1,TRBV29-1,SGGQNNEQF
TRBJ1-1,TRBV6-1,ASRPFGRTEAF
TRBJ2-1,TRBV12-3/TRBV12-4,ASSSTGTDNEQF
TRBJ2-5,TRBV12-3/TRBV12-4,ASRLAGGMQETQY
TRBJ2-4,TRBV20-1,SAPDRVVDIQY
TRBJ2-7,TRBV15,ATSRSGTYTYEQY
TRBJ2-1,TRBV7-2,ASSLGSPTSSYNEQF
TRBJ2-1,TRBV5-1,ASSGTAGEQF
TRBJ2-2,TRBV6-5,ASSYPGTGGGELF
TRBJ2-1,TRBV7-9,ASSLRMGQRSYNEQF
TRBJ2-3,TRBV12-3/TRBV12-4,ASSLSTSGVSTDTQY
TRBJ2-2,TRBV10-3,AISMDDTGELF
TRBJ2-5,TRBV5-1,ASSFSGQQETQY
TRBJ2-5,TRBV10-3,AIRERETQY
TRBJ2-7,TRBV7-3,ASSLTGTSGYEQY
TRBJ1-6,TRBV9,ASSPRTGGNSPLH
TRBJ1-2,TRBV5-6,ASSLGRGRDGYT
TRBJ1-1,TRBV4-2,ASSQDPRGTEAF
TRBJ1-2,TRBV20-1,SAFLGGGYGYT
TRBJ2-5,TRBV10-3,AIGTGTSSYQETQY
TRBJ2-1,TRBV5-5,ASIPTTGFHEQF
TRBJ2-2,TRBV29-1,SVEDPRGLNTGELF
TRBJ2-3,TRBV6-4,ASSPRTGGADTQY